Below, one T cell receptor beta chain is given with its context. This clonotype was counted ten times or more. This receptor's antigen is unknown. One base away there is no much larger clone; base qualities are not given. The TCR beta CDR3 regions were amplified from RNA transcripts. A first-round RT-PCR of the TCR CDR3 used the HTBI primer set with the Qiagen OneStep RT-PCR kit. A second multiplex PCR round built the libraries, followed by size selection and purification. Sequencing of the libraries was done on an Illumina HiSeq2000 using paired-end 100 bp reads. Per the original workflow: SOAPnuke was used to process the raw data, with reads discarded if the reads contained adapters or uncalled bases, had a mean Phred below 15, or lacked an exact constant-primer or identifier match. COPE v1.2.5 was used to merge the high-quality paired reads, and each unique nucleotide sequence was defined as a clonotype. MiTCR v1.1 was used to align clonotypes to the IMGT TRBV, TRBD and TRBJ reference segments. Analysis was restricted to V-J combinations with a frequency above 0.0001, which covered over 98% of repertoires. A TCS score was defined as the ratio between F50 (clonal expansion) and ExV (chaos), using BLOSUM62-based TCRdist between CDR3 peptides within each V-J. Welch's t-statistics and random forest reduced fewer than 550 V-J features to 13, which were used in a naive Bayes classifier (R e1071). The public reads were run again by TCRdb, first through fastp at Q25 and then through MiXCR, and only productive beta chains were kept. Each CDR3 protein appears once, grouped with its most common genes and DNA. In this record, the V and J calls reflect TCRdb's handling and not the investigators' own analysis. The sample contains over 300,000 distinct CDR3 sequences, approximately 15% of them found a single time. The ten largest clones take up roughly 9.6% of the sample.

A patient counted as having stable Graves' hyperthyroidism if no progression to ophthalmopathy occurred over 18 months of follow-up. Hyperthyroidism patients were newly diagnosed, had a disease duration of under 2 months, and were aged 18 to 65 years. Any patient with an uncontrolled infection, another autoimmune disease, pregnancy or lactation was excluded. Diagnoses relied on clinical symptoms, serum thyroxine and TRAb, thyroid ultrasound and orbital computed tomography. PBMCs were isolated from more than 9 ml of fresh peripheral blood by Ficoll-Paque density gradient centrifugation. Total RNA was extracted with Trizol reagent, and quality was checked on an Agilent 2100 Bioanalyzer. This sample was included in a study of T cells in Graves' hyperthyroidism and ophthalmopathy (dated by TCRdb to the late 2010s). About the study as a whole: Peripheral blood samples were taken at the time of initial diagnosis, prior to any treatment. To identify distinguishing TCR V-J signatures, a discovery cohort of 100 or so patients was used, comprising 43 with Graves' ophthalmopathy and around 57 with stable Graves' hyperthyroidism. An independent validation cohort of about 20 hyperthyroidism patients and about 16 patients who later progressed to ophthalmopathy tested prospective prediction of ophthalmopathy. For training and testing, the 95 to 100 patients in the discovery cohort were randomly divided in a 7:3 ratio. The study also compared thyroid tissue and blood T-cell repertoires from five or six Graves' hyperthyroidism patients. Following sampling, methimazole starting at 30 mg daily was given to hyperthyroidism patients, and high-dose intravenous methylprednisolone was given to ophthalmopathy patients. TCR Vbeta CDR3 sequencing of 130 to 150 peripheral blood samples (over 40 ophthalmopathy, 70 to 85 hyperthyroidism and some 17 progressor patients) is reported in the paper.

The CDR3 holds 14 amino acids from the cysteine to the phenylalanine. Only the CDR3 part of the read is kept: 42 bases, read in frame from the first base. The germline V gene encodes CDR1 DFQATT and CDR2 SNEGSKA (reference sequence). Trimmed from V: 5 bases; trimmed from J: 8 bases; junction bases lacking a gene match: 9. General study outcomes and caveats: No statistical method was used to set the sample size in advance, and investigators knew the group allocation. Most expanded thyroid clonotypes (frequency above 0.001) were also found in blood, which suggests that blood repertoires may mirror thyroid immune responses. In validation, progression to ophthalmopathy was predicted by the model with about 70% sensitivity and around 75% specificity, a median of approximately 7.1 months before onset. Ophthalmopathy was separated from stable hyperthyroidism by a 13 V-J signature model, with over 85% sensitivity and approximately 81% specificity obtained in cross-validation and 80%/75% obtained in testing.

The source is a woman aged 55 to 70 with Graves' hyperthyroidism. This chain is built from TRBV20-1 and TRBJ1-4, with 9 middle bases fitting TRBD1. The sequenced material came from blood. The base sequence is TGCAGTGCTCTACAGGGACAGGGAGGCGAAAAACTGTTTTTT. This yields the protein CSALQGQGGEKLFF.